This T cell receptor (beta chain) derives from a study of blood T cells in healthy people across ages. Study-level results: Significant beta diversity loss was already apparent by age 40, declining roughly linearly. Possibly confounding the expanded clonotype changes was the fact that donor CMV status was unknown.

CDR3 length equals 20 residues. A few counts support this clonotype. Its antigen is unknown. PCR was performed a second time for about 7 to 12 cycles using a sample-barcoded 5' primer and a J-beta primer mix. Researchers report that each sample yielded at least 3 million CDR3-containing paired-end reads. TCRdb fed the 5' RACE reads into MiXCR, producing one record per CDR3 protein. The sample includes some 1 million distinct CDR3 sequences, over 35% of them seen just once. Each sample yielded at least 6 micrograms of PBMC total RNA. The specimen sequenced was blood. The J gene is TRBJ2-7, the V gene TRBV21-1; the table calls TRBD2, which could not be checked here. TRBV21-1 is listed as a pseudogene. The source of this sequence is a woman in her sixties or seventies in good health. CDR3 nucleotides: TGTGCCAGCAGCCCTCGAGGACGGCCACAGGCTGAACGATCCTCCTACGAGCAGTACTTC. Amino acid sequence: CASSPRGRPQAERSSYEQYF.